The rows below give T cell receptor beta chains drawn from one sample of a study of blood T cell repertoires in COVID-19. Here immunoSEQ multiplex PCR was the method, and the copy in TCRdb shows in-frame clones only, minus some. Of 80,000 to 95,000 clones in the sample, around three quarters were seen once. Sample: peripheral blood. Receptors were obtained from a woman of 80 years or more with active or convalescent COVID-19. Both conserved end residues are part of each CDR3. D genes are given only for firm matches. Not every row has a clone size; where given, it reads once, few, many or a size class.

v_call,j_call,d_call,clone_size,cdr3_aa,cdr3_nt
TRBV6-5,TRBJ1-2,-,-,CASSLLGGYGYTF,TGTGCCAGCAGTCTCTTGGGGGGATATGGCTACACCTTC
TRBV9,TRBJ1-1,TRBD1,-,CASSVTPDRGGGSEAFF,TGTGCCAGCAGCGTCACCCCGGACAGGGGGGGTGGGAGTGAAGCTTTCTTT
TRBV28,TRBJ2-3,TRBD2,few,CASSVAGSTDTQYF,TGTGCCAGCTCCGTAGCGGGGAGCACAGATACGCAGTATTTT
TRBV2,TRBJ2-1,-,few,CASSELRGSYNEQFF,TGTGCCAGCAGTGAACTACGTGGCTCCTACAATGAGCAGTTCTTC
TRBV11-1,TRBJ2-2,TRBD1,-,CASSLWQGATGELFF,TGTGCCAGCAGCTTGTGGCAGGGGGCCACCGGGGAGCTGTTTTTT
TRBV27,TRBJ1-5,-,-,CASSPRFRAAQHF,TGTGCCAGCAGTCCCCGTTTCCGAGCGGCCCAGCATTTT
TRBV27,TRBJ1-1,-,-,CASSLKPSTRTEAFF,TGTGCCAGCAGTTTAAAGCCAAGTACTCGCACTGAAGCTTTCTTT
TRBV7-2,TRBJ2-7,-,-,CASSRNRDSYEQYF,TGTGCCAGCAGCCGCAACAGGGACTCCTACGAGCAGTACTTC
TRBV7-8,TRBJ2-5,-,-,CASSLGIGGAQETQYF,TGTGCCAGCAGCTTAGGCATTGGGGGGGCCCAAGAGACCCAGTACTTC
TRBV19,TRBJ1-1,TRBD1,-,CASSSSFDRGRTEAFF,TGTGCCAGTAGTTCCTCCTTTGACAGGGGGCGTACTGAAGCTTTCTTT
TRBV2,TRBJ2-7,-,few,CASSATGGQNSYEQYF,TGTGCCAGCAGTGCAACCGGTGGGCAGAATTCCTACGAGCAGTACTTC
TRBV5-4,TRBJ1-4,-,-,CASSSSVAGKEKLFF,TGTGCCAGCAGCTCTAGTGTGGCAGGGAAGGAAAAACTGTTTTTT
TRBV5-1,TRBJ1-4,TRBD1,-,CASSLGQGDFNEKLFF,TGCGCCAGCAGCTTAGGACAGGGTGATTTTAATGAAAAACTGTTTTTT
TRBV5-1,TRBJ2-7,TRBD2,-,CASTRGGLHEQYF,TGCGCCAGCACTCGGGGGGGACTTCACGAGCAGTACTTC
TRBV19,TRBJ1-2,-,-,CASSIEAGVGYTF,TGTGCCAGTAGTATAGAAGCAGGGGTAGGCTACACCTTC
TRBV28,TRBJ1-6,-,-,CASNLIGGGSPLHF,TGTGCCAGCAACCTAATTGGGGGAGGTTCACCCCTCCACTTT
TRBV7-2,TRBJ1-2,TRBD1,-,CASSLGRGLKGYTF,TGTGCCAGCAGCTTAGGGAGGGGGCTGAAAGGCTACACCTTC
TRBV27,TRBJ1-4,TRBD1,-,CASSLRGRGLRWRGDEKLFF,TGTGCCAGCAGTTTAAGAGGCAGGGGGCTTCGGTGGAGAGGTGATGAAAAACTGTTTTTT
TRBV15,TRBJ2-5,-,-,CATSPGQETQYF,TGTGCCACCAGTCCGGGTCAAGAGACCCAGTACTTC
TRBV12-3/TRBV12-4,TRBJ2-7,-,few,CASSHSPGYEQYF,TGTGCCAGCAGCCACTCCCCAGGTTACGAGCAGTACTTC
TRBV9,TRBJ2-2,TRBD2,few,CASSVRSGGAEGELFF,TGTGCCAGCAGCGTAAGGAGCGGGGGGGCAGAAGGGGAGCTGTTTTTT
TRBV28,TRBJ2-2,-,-,CASSFKSNTGELFF,TGTGCCAGCAGTTTTAAATCGAACACCGGGGAGCTGTTTTTT
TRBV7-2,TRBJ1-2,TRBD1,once,CASGNRGPDYGYTF,TGTGCCAGCGGCAACAGGGGCCCGGACTATGGCTACACCTTC
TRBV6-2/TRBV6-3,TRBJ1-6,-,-,CASSYSMDSGGAADSPLHF,TGTGCCAGCAGTTACTCCATGGATTCTGGGGGGGCCGCGGATTCACCCCTCCACTTT
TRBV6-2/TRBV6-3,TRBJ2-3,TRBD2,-,CASSKIAGGGTDTQYF,TGTGCCAGCAGTAAAATAGCGGGGGGAGGCACAGATACGCAGTATTTT
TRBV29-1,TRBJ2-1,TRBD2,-,CSVSSGGANSNEQFF,TGCAGCGTCTCTAGCGGGGGGGCCAATAGTAATGAGCAGTTCTTC
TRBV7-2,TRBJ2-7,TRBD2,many,CASGSSGVSSYEQYF,TGTGCCAGCGGTTCTAGCGGGGTGAGCTCCTACGAGCAGTACTTC
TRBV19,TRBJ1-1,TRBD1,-,CASRSQGSVNTEAFF,TGTGCCAGTAGGTCACAGGGGAGCGTGAACACTGAAGCTTTCTTT
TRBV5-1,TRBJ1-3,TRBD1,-,CASSRTGSGNTIYF,TGCGCCAGCAGCAGGACAGGATCTGGAAACACCATATATTTT
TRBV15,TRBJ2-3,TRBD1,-,CATSSNRGQGPDTQYF,TGTGCCACCAGCAGCAACCGGGGACAGGGACCAGATACGCAGTATTTT
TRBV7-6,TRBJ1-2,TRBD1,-,CASSFGNRGAGYGYTF,TGTGCCAGCAGCTTTGGGAACAGGGGGGCAGGCTATGGCTACACCTTC
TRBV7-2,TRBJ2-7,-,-,CASSPLAEGSYEQYF,TGTGCCAGCAGCCCGTTAGCGGAGGGGTCCTACGAGCAGTACTTC
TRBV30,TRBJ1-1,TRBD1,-,CAWTPGQQNTEAFF,TGTGCCTGGACCCCGGGACAGCAGAACACTGAAGCTTTCTTT
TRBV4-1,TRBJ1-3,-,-,CASSQVGKRYSGNTIYF,TGCGCCAGCAGCCAAGTCGGGAAGCGCTACTCTGGAAACACCATATATTTT
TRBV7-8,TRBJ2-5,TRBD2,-,CASSFLAGGEETQYF,TGTGCCAGCAGCTTCCTAGCGGGGGGTGAAGAGACCCAGTACTTC
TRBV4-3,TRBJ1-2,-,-,CASSQDVGINYGYTF,TGCGCCAGCAGCCAAGATGTTGGCATAAACTATGGCTACACCTTC
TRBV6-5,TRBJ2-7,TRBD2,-,CASRLSSGGTDEQYF,TGTGCCAGCAGACTCTCTAGCGGGGGGACCGACGAGCAGTACTTC
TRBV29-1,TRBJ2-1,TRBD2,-,CSVGIGGGAILGEQFF,TGCAGCGTTGGGATTGGCGGGGGGGCGATTTTGGGTGAGCAGTTCTTC
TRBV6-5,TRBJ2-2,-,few,CASFQNTGELFF,TGTGCCAGCTTTCAGAACACCGGGGAGCTGTTTTTT
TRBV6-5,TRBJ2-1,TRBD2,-,CASRLAVNNEQFF,TGTGCCAGCAGACTAGCGGTAAACAATGAGCAGTTCTTC
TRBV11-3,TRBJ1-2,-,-,CASSLDRQGSGYTF,TGTGCCAGCAGCTTAGATCGGCAGGGCTCTGGCTACACCTTC
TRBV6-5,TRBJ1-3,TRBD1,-,CASRRQGRDTIYF,TGTGCCAGCAGAAGACAGGGGAGGGACACCATATATTTT
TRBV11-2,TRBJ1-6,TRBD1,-,CASSLAGTGNVKSPLHF,TGTGCCAGCAGCTTAGCCGGGACAGGGAATGTTAAATCACCCCTCCACTTT
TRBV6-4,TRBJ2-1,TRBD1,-,CASSEGQGRNEQFF,TGTGCCAGCAGTGAGGGACAGGGGAGGAATGAGCAGTTCTTC
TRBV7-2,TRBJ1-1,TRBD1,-,CASSSTQGAWGTEAFF,TGTGCCAGCAGCTCTACCCAGGGGGCCTGGGGAACTGAAGCTTTCTTT
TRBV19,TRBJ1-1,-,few,CASSISLPNTEAFF,TGTGCCAGTAGTATCAGTCTCCCGAACACTGAAGCTTTCTTT